A single sample is the source of the 31 T cell receptor beta chains below, sequenced in a study of T cell responses to AZD1222 COVID-19 vaccine. Profiled with immunoSEQ multiplex PCR; TCRdb holds only in-frame clones, not every one. This table has roughly 160,000 clones, 92% appearing once. Sequences were derived from peripheral blood, sampled on day 0 of MenACWY control vaccination. These receptors were taken from an adult in good health.

The CDR3 bases are TGTGCCACCAGCAGGGACAGGGTTAGCAATCAGCCCCAGCATTTT. Translation gives CATSRDRVSNQPQHF. The chain carries TRBV15 and TRBJ1-5; 8 nucleotides match TRBD1. Germline V CDR1 and CDR2: LNHNV, YYDKDF (reference sequence). The CDR3 sequence is 15 residues long. The V gene end was trimmed by 3 bases and the J gene end by 0 bases; junction bases not matched to a gene: 1.

This clone was observed a few times. This chain uses TRBV18 with TRBJ2-1; D is undetermined. CDR1 and CDR2 from the germline V gene are KGHSH and LQKENI. This CDR3 has 12 residues. The ends were cut back, 4 bases at V and 7 bases at J, with 8 bases in the middle. CDR3 amino acids: CASSLQTNEQFF. The DNA for the CDR3 is TGTGCCAGCTCACTACAGACTAATGAGCAGTTCTTC.

V usage is TRBV6-2 or TRBV6-3 and J usage is TRBJ2-7; 9 nucleotides align to TRBD1. Germline values: CDR1 MNHEY, CDR2 SVGEGT. After removal of 5 bases from V and 6 bases from J, the junction contained 8 bases not matched to a gene. There are 14 residues in the CDR3. In DNA, the CDR3 is TGTGCCAGCAGTGCAACAGGGGGCTCTGGCGAGCAGTACTTC. Translation: CASSATGGSGEQYF.

J is TRBJ1-1 and V is TRBV12-3 or TRBV12-4, with no clear D. V was shortened by 3 bases and J by 8 bases, with 10 bases between the two germline ends. There are 12 residues in the CDR3. The CDR3 protein is CASSFGQVEAFF. The CDR3 coding sequence is TGTGCCAGCAGTTTTGGGCAGGTAGAAGCTTTCTTT.

This chain links TRBV4-2 with TRBJ2-4; the match to TRBD1 covers 7 bases. There are 16 residues in the CDR3. V gave up 4 bases and J gave up 1 base; unmatched junction bases: 7. Germline-derived CDR1 and CDR2 are LGHNA and YNFKEQ. The CDR3 region is CASSPSTGTAKNIQYF. The DNA for the CDR3 is TGTGCCAGCAGCCCATCGACAGGGACCGCCAAAAACATTCAGTACTTC.

The rearrangement joins TRBV6-5 to TRBJ2-7, with 7 bases matching TRBD2. V shed 6 bases, J shed 2 bases, and the junction held 4 bases outside the gene matches. CDR1 is MNHEY, CDR2 SVGAGI, per germline. CDR3 length: 13 amino acids. CDR3 coding DNA: TGTGCCAGCAGAGCGGGACGACCCTACGAGCAGTACTTC. This codes for CASRAGRPYEQYF.

This chain connects TRBV9 to TRBJ2-3; D assignment may be TRBD1 or TRBD2 (5 bases each). The CDR3 runs to 15 residues. V shed 4 bases and J shed 2 bases, with 14 bases lying between them. Per germline, CDR1 SGDLS and CDR2 YYNGEE. CDR3 nucleotide sequence: TGTGCCAGCAGCCCCCGGGGCGGGTTCACAGATACGCAGTATTTT. Residues: CASSPRGGFTDTQYF.

The J gene is TRBJ2-7, the V gene TRBV2; D is undetermined. Trimming took off 1 base at V and 5 bases at J, with 6 bases between the two ends. This CDR3 region has 12 residues. Germline lookup yields CDR1 SNHLY and CDR2 FYNNEI. The CDR3 is CASSEGWNEQYF. CDR3 DNA: TGTGCCAGCAGTGAAGGATGGAACGAGCAGTACTTC.

This clone was counted only a few times. The V and J genes are TRBV11-3 and TRBJ2-3; 8 positions match TRBD1. Trimming cost V 5 bases and J 2 bases; bases outside gene matches: 6. Germline loops: CDR1 SGHNT, CDR2 YENEEA. The length of the CDR3 is 15 residues. The CDR3 DNA reads TGTGCCAGCAGCGCGGGACAGGCCCTCACAGATACGCAGTATTTT. Its translation: CASSAGQALTDTQYF.

CDR3 coding DNA: TGTGCCAGCAGTTACCGAGGGGGTTTAGATGGCTACACCTTC. Residues: CASSYRGGLDGYTF. The genes are TRBV6-2 or TRBV6-3 and TRBJ1-2; possibly TRBD1 for D (6 bases). V shed 2 bases and J shed 6 bases, with 13 bases lying between them. The CDR3 sequence is 14 residues long. Germline lookup yields CDR1 MNHEY and CDR2 SVGEGT.

The chain recombines TRBV6-1 with TRBJ1-6, with D hard to call. The CDR3 covers 15 residues. V was shortened by 2 bases and J by 0 bases, with 5 bases between the two germline ends. The germline CDR1 and CDR2 sequences are MNHNS and SASEGT. DNA for the CDR3: TGTGCCAGCAGTGAACAGAGCTCCTATAATTCACCCCTCCACTTT. Amino acids: CASSEQSSYNSPLHF.

The chain uses TRBV11-3 and TRBJ2-3, with D unclear. Deletions cut 1 base from V and 8 bases from J, with 16 bases between. Germline-derived CDR1 and CDR2 are SGHNT and YENEEA. The length of the CDR3 is 15 residues. The CDR3 sequence: CASSLGPLVSLTQYF. The CDR3 bases are TGTGCCAGCAGCTTAGGCCCCCTTGTGAGCCTTACGCAGTATTTT.

The chain is built from TRBV19 and TRBJ1-5; D perhaps matches TRBD1 (5 bases). V shed 3 bases and J shed 7 bases, with 22 bases lying between them. Per the germline V gene, CDR1 is LNHDA and CDR2 is SQIVND (reference sequence). CDR3 size: 17 residues. The CDR3 nucleotides read TGTGCCAGTAGTATTCTTTCGGTTCGTCGAGGGGCCCAGCCCCAGCATTTT. Amino acid sequence: CASSILSVRRGAQPQHF.

The V and J genes are TRBV2 and TRBJ1-5; the D gene is possibly TRBD1 (6 bases). The CDR3 is 17 amino acids. Trimming stripped 4 bases from V and 7 bases from J, with 23 bases between. In germline, CDR1 is SNHLY, CDR2 FYNNEI. This chain's CDR3 is CASSANRAGVARQPQHF. CDR3 DNA sequence: TGTGCCAGCAGTGCCAACCGGGCAGGGGTGGCAAGGCAGCCCCAGCATTTT. The complete variable domain, with remaining parts taken from reference TRBV2 and TRBJ1-5, reads EPEVTQTPSHQVTQMGQEVILRCVPISNHLYFYWYRQILGQKVEFLVSFYNNEISEKSEIFDDQFSVERPDGSNFTLKIRSTKLEDSAMYFCASSANRAGVARQPQHFGDGTRLSIL.

This clone was counted once. The chain links TRBV6-5 to TRBJ2-1; D possibly corresponds to TRBD2 (6 bases). This CDR3 region has 16 residues. Germline CDR1 is MNHEY and CDR2 is SVGAGI. Trimming shortened V by 4 bases and J by 3 bases, and 16 bases separated the two germline ends. The CDR3 sequence is CASSWGSGVGYNEQFF. The CDR3 DNA reads TGTGCCAGCAGTTGGGGTTCGGGAGTCGGCTACAATGAGCAGTTCTTC.

Here the CDR3 DNA reads TGTGCTAGTGGTTTGGGCCCCTCGCCCGAGCAGTACTTC. Its translation: CASGLGPSPEQYF. The chain uses TRBV12-5 and TRBJ2-7; no clear D gene. Germline CDR1 LGHNT, CDR2 FRNRAP. This CDR3 region has 13 residues. With 1 base removed from V and 6 bases from J, the gap between germline ends came to 10 bases.

This clone appeared a few times. The chain uses TRBV20-1 and TRBJ1-3, with D possibly TRBD1 on 5 matching bases. V shed 3 bases and J shed 2 bases, with 17 bases lying between them. Germline assignment: CDR1 DFQATT and CDR2 SNEGSKA (reference sequence). The CDR3 length is 16 residues. The chain's CDR3 is CSASAGTMPPGNTIYF. The CDR3 nucleotides are TGCAGTGCTAGTGCCGGGACCATGCCCCCTGGAAACACCATATATTTT.

This sequence joins TRBV21-1 and TRBJ1-5; the listed D gene, TRBD1, was not tested against the DNA. TRBV21-1 is a known pseudogene. This CDR3 has 16 amino acids. The CDR3 protein is CASSKATTGFNQPQHF. DNA for the CDR3: TGTGCCAGCAGCAAAGCCACCACAGGGTTCAATCAGCCCCAGCATTTT.

The chain joins TRBV9 to TRBJ1-1; D is uncertain. Trimming took off 0 bases at V and 0 bases at J, with 12 bases between the two ends. Germline V CDR1 and CDR2: SGDLS, YYNGEE. This CDR3 is 16 amino acids long. CDR3 nucleotides: TGTGCCAGCAGCGTAGAGGGCAGAATCATGAACACTGAAGCTTTCTTT. Translating it yields CASSVEGRIMNTEAFF.

V usage is TRBV18 and J usage is TRBJ2-2, with a weak D call TRBD1 (5 bases). Germline CDR1 is KGHSH and CDR2 is LQKENI. This CDR3 region has 16 residues. V was trimmed by 0 bases and J by 6 bases, leaving 14 bases between them. In DNA, the CDR3 is TGTGCCAGCTCACCACCATCAGGGAAGCGAGCCGGGGAGCTGTTTTTT. It is translated as CASSPPSGKRAGELFF.

A single count supports this clone. J is TRBJ1-2 and V is TRBV28, with a weak D call TRBD1 (5 bases). Trimming took off 1 base at V and 8 bases at J, with 14 bases between the two ends. CDR3 size: 14 residues. The germline gives CDR1 MDHEN, CDR2 SYDVKM. CDR3 loop: CASSLLARERGYTF. The CDR3 DNA follows: TGTGCCAGCAGTTTATTGGCCAGGGAGCGGGGCTACACCTTC.

The table lists this clone with a few counts. This chain connects TRBV7-6 to TRBJ1-1, with D maybe TRBD1 (6 bases). Deletions cut 5 bases from V and 0 bases from J, with 10 bases between. CDR3 size: 14 residues. The V gene's germline CDR1 is SGHVS and CDR2 FNYEAQ. The CDR3 DNA reads as TGTGCCAGCAGCCCCACAGGGTTGAACACTGAAGCTTTCTTT. Translated, it gives CASSPTGLNTEAFF. The full variable domain, rest sourced from reference TRBV7-6 and TRBJ1-1, is GAGVSQSPRYKVTKRGQDVALRCDPISGHVSLYWYRQALGQGPEFLTYFNYEAQQDKSGLPNDRFSAERPEGSISTLTIQRTEQRDSAMYRCASSPTGLNTEAFFGQGTRLTVV.

The chain employs TRBV27 and TRBJ1-2; D gene ambiguous. Germline CDR1 reads MNHEY; CDR2 reads SMNVEV (reference sequence). V lost 2 bases and J 2 bases, leaving 9 bases between the germline ends. CDR3 length: 14 residues. The CDR3 sequence: CASSLRGANYGYTF. The CDR3 nucleotides read TGTGCCAGCAGTTTACGGGGTGCCAACTATGGCTACACCTTC.

The chain uses TRBV30 and TRBJ2-2; D is perhaps TRBD2 (5 bases). CDR1 GTSNPN and CDR2 SVGIG come from the germline V gene (reference sequence). CDR3 length: 14 amino acids. The ends were cut back, 3 bases at V and 3 bases at J, with 11 bases in the middle. CDR3 nucleotides: TGTGCCTGGAGCGCGGGCCGGGACACCGGGGAGCTGTTTTTT. It yields the protein CAWSAGRDTGELFF.

V gene TRBV10-3 combines with J gene TRBJ1-4, with 10 nucleotides matching TRBD1. Looked up from germline, CDR1 is ENHRY and CDR2 is SYGVKD. The J segment lost 7 bases and the V segment lost 11 bases, leaving 4 bases of the junction unmatched. This CDR3 contains 12 residues. CDR3 loop: CAGGTGAEKLFF. The CDR3 DNA sequence: TGTGCCGGGGGGACAGGGGCTGAAAAACTGTTTTTT.

V and J are TRBV29-1 and TRBJ2-1; D may be TRBD1 or TRBD2 (5 bases each). Germline values: CDR1 SQVTM, CDR2 ANQGSEA. The CDR3 consists of 12 residues. V lost 4 bases, J lost 7 bases, and 11 bases lay in between. CDR3 coding DNA: TGCAGCGTTGGGGACCCAGGGAATGAGCAGTTCTTC. Residues: CSVGDPGNEQFF.

This chain links TRBV5-1 with TRBJ1-5; maybe TRBD1 (5 bases). V shed 1 base and J shed 7 bases, with 9 bases lying between them. Looked up from germline, CDR1 is SGHRS and CDR2 is YFSETQ. The CDR3 runs to 13 residues. CDR3 in DNA: TGCGCCAGCAGCTTGTCAGGGAACCAGCCCCAGCATTTT. This translates into CASSLSGNQPQHF. The variable domain in full, completed from reference TRBV5-1 and TRBJ1-5, reads KAGVTQTPRYLIKTRGQQVTLSCSPISGHRSVSWYQQTPGQGLQFLFEYFSETQRNKGNFPGRFSGRQFSNSRSEMNVSTLELGDSALYLCASSLSGNQPQHFGDGTRLSIL.

The chain has TRBV11-2 and TRBJ2-3; maybe TRBD1 (7 bases). The germline V gene encodes CDR1 SGHAT and CDR2 FQNNGV. This CDR3 has 16 amino acids. V lost 5 bases and J lost 2, with 17 bases in between. CDR3 nucleotides: TGTGCCAGCAGCCCGGAGGGGGGACAGCTCACAGATACGCAGTATTTT. Protein product: CASSPEGGQLTDTQYF.

The chain recombines TRBV27 with TRBJ1-6; D gene unclear. There are 15 residues in the CDR3. Germline V gene data show CDR1 as MNHEY and CDR2 as SMNVEV (reference sequence). V gave up 6 bases and J gave up 6 bases, with 15 bases separating them. CDR3 nucleotide sequence: TGTGCCAGCAGCCCCGTACAGATTATTAATTCACCCCTCCACTTT. Protein: CASSPVQIINSPLHF.

This rearrangement joins TRBV11-3 to TRBJ2-1, with TRBD2 matching 7 bases. Per the germline V gene, CDR1 is SGHNT and CDR2 is YENEEA. V shed 8 bases and J 9 bases; nucleotides not matched to a gene: 7. The CDR3 extends over 12 amino acids. CDR3 in amino acids: CASGEGLSEQFF. In DNA form, the CDR3 reads TGTGCCAGCGGGGAGGGGTTGAGTGAGCAGTTCTTC.

The V gene is TRBV7-9, the J gene TRBJ1-1, with D perhaps matching TRBD1 (5 bases). The V gene's germline CDR1 is SEHNR and CDR2 FQNEAQ (reference sequence). This CDR3 contains 15 residues. Trimming pared 5 bases from V and 5 bases from J, leaving 18 bases between. DNA for the CDR3: TGTGCCAGCAGCCCCCGGGACCTTAGAGGGACTGAAGCTTTCTTT. Translating gives CASSPRDLRGTEAFF.